The TCR beta chain under discussion was sequenced for a study of blood T cell repertoires in COVID-19. Across the study: Italy, Spain and the United States were the sources of the convalescent and acute COVID-19 samples. In each case, the material was cDNA or gDNA derived from T cells, B-cell-depleted T cells, or PBMCs.

The study assigned cohorts using participant-reported clinical history. Recovery among Cohort 3 donors was established by two negative PCRs, clearance, or symptom resolution. The repertoire was sequenced with immunoSEQ multiplex PCR; TCRdb's copy has only in-frame clones and lacks some. The sample includes 150,000 to 200,000 clones, approximately 80% of them seen just once. The CDR3 sequence is 12 residues long. Germline CDR1 SNHLY, CDR2 FYNNEI. V lost 8 bases and J lost 3, with 10 bases in between. The material sequenced was PBMCs or T cells enriched from blood (not recorded which). The gene calls are TRBV2 and TRBJ1-2, with D possibly being TRBD1 (6 bases). This TCR derives from a man aged 45-65 years who had recovered from COVID-19. The DNA for the CDR3 is TGTGCCAGCTCGACAGGAGACTATGGCTACACCTTC. Encoded protein: CASSTGDYGYTF.